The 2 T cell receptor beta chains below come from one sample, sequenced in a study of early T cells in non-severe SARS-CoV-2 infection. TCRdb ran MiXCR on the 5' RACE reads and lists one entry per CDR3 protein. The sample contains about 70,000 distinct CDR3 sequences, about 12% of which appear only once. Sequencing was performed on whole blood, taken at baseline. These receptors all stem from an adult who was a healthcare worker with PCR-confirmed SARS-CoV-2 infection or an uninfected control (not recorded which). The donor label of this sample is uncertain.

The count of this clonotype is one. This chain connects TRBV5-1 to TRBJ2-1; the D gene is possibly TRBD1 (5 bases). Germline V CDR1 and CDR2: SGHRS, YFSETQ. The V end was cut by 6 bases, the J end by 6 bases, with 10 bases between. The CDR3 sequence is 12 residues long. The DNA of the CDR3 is TGCGCCAGCACCAGGGATAGCAATGAGCAGTTCTTC. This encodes CASTRDSNEQFF.

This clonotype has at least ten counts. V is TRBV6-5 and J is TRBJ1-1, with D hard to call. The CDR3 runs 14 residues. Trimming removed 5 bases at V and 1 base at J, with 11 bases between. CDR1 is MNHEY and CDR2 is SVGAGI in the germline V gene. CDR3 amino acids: CASSPDIWNTEAFF. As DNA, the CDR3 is TGTGCCAGCAGTCCCGACATCTGGAACACTGAAGCTTTCTTT.